This entry lists 32 T cell receptor beta chains sequenced from one sample in a study of blood T cell repertoires in COVID-19. Sequenced by immunoSEQ multiplex PCR; TCRdb stores in-frame clones only, minus some. The table has about 290,000 clones, around four fifths seen once; the top ten hold 4.1%. The sample comprised peripheral blood. The receptors were sampled from a woman in her fifties or sixties with active or convalescent COVID-19.

V usage is TRBV28 and J usage is TRBJ2-7; 14 bases map to TRBD2. The CDR3 is 16 residues long. V lost 2 bases to trimming and J lost 0 bases; unmatched junction nucleotides: 0. The germline V gene encodes CDR1 MDHEN and CDR2 SYDVKM. CDR3 residues: CASSLGTSGSSYEQYF. The DNA of the CDR3 is TGTGCCAGCAGTTTAGGGACTAGCGGGAGCTCCTACGAGCAGTACTTC.

This chain uses TRBV29-1 with TRBJ2-7, with TRBD1 identical over 7 bases. The CDR3 loop spans 13 amino acids. The V and J ends lost 6 bases and 2 bases, in that order; junction bases with no gene match: 7. Germline CDR1 is SQVTM and CDR2 is ANQGSEA. CDR3 sequence: CSVRDRVTYEQYF. The CDR3 DNA reads TGCAGCGTCCGAGACAGGGTAACCTACGAGCAGTACTTC.

The chain links TRBV30 to TRBJ1-5, with 8 bases that match TRBD1. Germline assignment: CDR1 GTSNPN and CDR2 SVGIG (reference sequence). CDR3 size: 13 residues. Trimming cost V 2 bases and J 16 bases; bases outside gene matches: 13. The CDR3 here is CAWSPHHDRGAHF. CDR3 sequence (DNA): TGTGCCTGGAGTCCCCACCACGACAGGGGCGCACATTTT.

The V and J genes are TRBV29-1 and TRBJ1-1; 9 bases are shared with TRBD1. The CDR3 runs 13 residues. V lost 7 bases and J lost 3; bases outside the gene matches: 6. CDR1 is SQVTM and CDR2 is ANQGSEA in the germline V gene. Here the CDR3 DNA reads TGCAGCGCCATGACAGGGGGTTACACTGAAGCTTTCTTT. This encodes CSAMTGGYTEAFF.

The chain has TRBV30 and TRBJ2-2, with 10 bases lining up with TRBD1. The CDR3 totals 14 residues. Germline V gene data show CDR1 as GTSNPN and CDR2 as SVGIG (reference sequence). The V gene end was trimmed by 3 bases and the J gene end by 6 bases; junction bases not matched to a gene: 4. CDR3 coding DNA: TGTGCCTGGAGCCGGGACAGGGGCGCCGGGGAGCTGTTTTTT. This codes for CAWSRDRGAGELFF.

The chain combines TRBV6-5 with TRBJ2-7, with 9 positions matching TRBD1. The CDR3 contains 12 residues. V lost 8 bases and J lost 11; bases outside the gene matches: 10. Germline V CDR1 and CDR2: MNHEY, SVGAGI. CDR3 DNA sequence: TGTGCCAGCTTCCAGACAGGGGGTGAGGAGTACTTC. Its protein is CASFQTGGEEYF.

The chain recombines TRBV11-2 with TRBJ1-1; D possibly corresponds to TRBD1 (5 bases). Germline-derived CDR1 and CDR2 are SGHAT and FQNNGV. V lost 1 base to trimming and J lost 10 bases, with 13 bases between them. The CDR3 totals 13 residues. In nucleotides, the CDR3 is TGTGCCAGCAGCTTAGGGGGACTGAAGGGAGCTTTCTTT. This gives the protein CASSLGGLKGAFF.

This clone has more than one count but fewer than ten. This rearrangement joins TRBV30 to TRBJ1-2, with 11 positions matching TRBD1. CDR1 is GTSNPN, CDR2 SVGIG, per germline (reference sequence). This CDR3 region has 14 residues. Trimming took 5 bases from V and 4 from J; bases not matched to a gene: 6. The CDR3 sequence: CAWEDRGQGYGYTF. Written as DNA, the CDR3 is TGTGCCTGGGAGGACAGGGGGCAAGGCTATGGCTACACCTTC. Filled out from reference TRBV30 and TRBJ1-2, the complete variable domain reads SQTIHQWPATLVQPVGSPLSLECTVEGTSNPNLYWYRQAAGRGLQLLFYSVGIGQISSEVPQNLSASRPQDRQFILSSKKLLLSDSGFYLCAWEDRGQGYGYTFGSGTRLTVV.

The rearrangement links TRBV29-1 to TRBJ1-1; 8 positions agree with TRBD1. The J segment lost 1 base and the V segment lost 5 bases, leaving 6 bases of the junction unmatched. Germline V gene lookup returns CDR1 SQVTM and CDR2 ANQGSEA. The CDR3 contains 14 residues. CDR3 nucleotide sequence: TGCAGCGTTTCCTCCGGACAGGGGAACACTGAAGCTTTCTTT. Encoded protein: CSVSSGQGNTEAFF.

V and J are TRBV28 and TRBJ2-4, with D perhaps TRBD2 (7 bases). The CDR3 is 15 amino acids. V lost 5 bases to trimming and J lost 6 bases, with 17 bases between them. CDR1 and CDR2 (germline): MDHEN, SYDVKM. CDR3 sequence (DNA): TGTGCCAGCAGTGCCATCCGGGGGGCCGGAAACATTCAGTACTTC. Protein: CASSAIRGAGNIQYF. The whole variable domain, filled in from reference TRBV28 and TRBJ2-4, reads DVKVTQSSRYLVKRTGEKVFLECVQDMDHENMFWYRQDPGLGLRLIYFSYDVKMKEKGDIPEGYSVSREKKERFSLILESASTNQTSMYLCASSAIRGAGNIQYFGAGTRLSVL.

The chain has TRBV28 and TRBJ2-3; 8 bases match TRBD1. The CDR3 contains 14 residues. Germline CDR1 reads MDHEN; CDR2 reads SYDVKM. With 8 bases clipped from V and 3 bases from J, the junction kept 7 bases outside the gene matches. DNA for the CDR3: TGTGCCAGCTTCGGACAGGGAGGTACAGATACGCAGTATTTT. Translating it yields CASFGQGGTDTQYF.

The rearrangement uses TRBV30 and TRBJ1-6; possible D gene TRBD1, 5 bases. Germline V lookup: CDR1 GTSNPN, CDR2 SVGIG (reference sequence). This CDR3 has 14 residues. V dropped 2 bases and J dropped 5 bases, with 10 bases sitting between them. The CDR3 nucleotides are TGTGCCTGGAGTCTACGACAGAATAATTCACCCCTCCACTTT. The encoded protein is CAWSLRQNNSPLHF.

The CDR3 DNA follows: TGTGCCAGCAGCTTAGATATTGGGCTAGCGGACTACGAGCAGTACTTC. Its protein is CASSLDIGLADYEQYF. The rearrangement joins TRBV11-3 to TRBJ2-7, with 7 bases fitting TRBD2. The CDR3 extends over 16 amino acids. The V gene's germline CDR1 is SGHNT and CDR2 YENEEA. V lost 0 bases, J lost 3 bases, and 8 bases stayed unmatched. The entire variable domain, with the rest obtained from reference TRBV11-3 and TRBJ2-7, is as follows: EAGVVQSPRYKIIEKKQPVAFWCNPISGHNTLYWYLQNLGQGPELLIRYENEEAVDDSQLPKDRFSAERLKGVDSTLKIQPAELGDSAVYLCASSLDIGLADYEQYFGPGTRLTVT.

The rearrangement links TRBV5-1 to TRBJ2-7; 7 bases match TRBD2. CDR1 SGHRS and CDR2 YFSETQ come from the germline V gene. This CDR3 has 13 residues. V lost 8 bases to trimming and J lost 1 base; unmatched junction nucleotides: 6. Here the CDR3 DNA reads TGCGCCAGTCGATGGCGGGAGTCCTACGAGCAGTACTTC. Protein product: CASRWRESYEQYF.

V is TRBV13 and J is TRBJ2-7; D perhaps matches TRBD2 (5 bases). V lost 0 bases and J 6 bases, leaving 9 bases between the germline ends. Looked up from germline, CDR1 is PRHDT and CDR2 is FYEKMQ (reference sequence). The CDR3 extends over 13 amino acids. CDR3 DNA: TGTGCCAGCAGCTTAGGACAGAGGGCCGAGCAGTACTTC. Its protein product is CASSLGQRAEQYF.

The genes are TRBV10-3 and TRBJ1-1; D possibly corresponds to TRBD1 (5 bases). Looked up from germline, CDR1 is ENHRY and CDR2 is SYGVKD. The CDR3 loop spans 15 amino acids. Trimming took 2 bases from V and 0 from J, leaving 10 bases between them. CDR3 amino acids: CAISEPGLLNTEAFF. The CDR3 DNA is TGTGCCATCAGTGAGCCAGGGCTACTGAACACTGAAGCTTTCTTT.

The rearrangement links TRBV3-1 (or the pseudogene TRBV3-2) to TRBJ1-4, with D uncertain. The germline V and J ends were trimmed by 0 bases and 3 bases, with 11 bases remaining between them. This CDR3 contains 16 residues. CDR1 is LGHDT and CDR2 is YNNKEL in the germline V gene (reference sequence). CDR3 residues: CASSQDPWASNEKLFF. The CDR3 DNA reads TGTGCCAGCAGCCAAGATCCATGGGCTTCTAATGAAAAACTGTTTTTT.

J is TRBJ1-3 and V is TRBV7-2; D ambiguous. Deletions cut 5 bases from V and 0 bases from J, with 14 bases between. The germline gives CDR1 SGHTA, CDR2 FQGNSA. This CDR3 contains 16 residues. The CDR3 protein is CASSPLLRSSGNTIYF. CDR3 bases: TGTGCCAGCAGCCCTTTACTGCGGAGCTCTGGAAACACCATATATTTT.

CDR3 residues: CASGLYLSGVETQYF. The DNA for the CDR3 is TGTGCTAGTGGTTTGTATTTGAGTGGAGTAGAGACCCAGTACTTC. The rearrangement links TRBV12-5 to TRBJ2-5, with D hard to call. The CDR3 covers 15 residues. Trimming stripped 2 bases from V and 4 bases from J, with 14 bases between. Germline V lookup: CDR1 LGHNT, CDR2 FRNRAP. The variable domain in full, completed from reference TRBV12-5 and TRBJ2-5, reads DARVTQTPRHKVTEMGQEVTMRCQPILGHNTVFWYRQTMMQGLELLAYFRNRAPLDDSGMPKDRFSAEMPDATLATLKIQPSEPRDSAVYFCASGLYLSGVETQYFGPGTRLLVL.

The gene calls are TRBV24-1 and TRBJ2-1, with TRBD1 matching 7 bases. CDR3 length: 16 residues. Trimming at V came to 3 bases and at J to 2 bases, leaving 6 bases not matched to a gene. The germline gives CDR1 KGHDR, CDR2 SFDVKD. CDR3 residues: CATSDPGQTPYNEQFF. CDR3 DNA: TGTGCCACCAGTGATCCGGGACAGACACCCTACAATGAGCAGTTCTTC.

This clone was picked up one time. The V and J genes are TRBV5-4 and TRBJ1-1; 8 bases are a match to TRBD1. Germline V lookup: CDR1 SGHNT, CDR2 YYREEE (reference sequence). Germline trimming cut 4 bases from V and 4 bases from J; bases unmatched to any gene: 21. The length of the CDR3 is 19 residues. The CDR3 reads CASSRPGTDRGRSGTEAFF. The CDR3 DNA reads as TGTGCCAGCAGCCGCCCCGGGACAGACAGGGGCCGATCTGGCACTGAAGCTTTCTTT.

This chain's CDR3 is CASSVTGGGGYTF. The CDR3 DNA is TGTGCCAGCAGCGTAACAGGGGGAGGTGGCTACACCTTC. The chain employs TRBV7-9 and TRBJ1-2, with TRBD1 matching 8 bases. This CDR3 is built from 13 residues. The germline V gene encodes CDR1 SEHNR and CDR2 FQNEAQ (reference sequence). The V and J ends lost 5 bases and 7 bases, in that order; junction bases with no gene match: 6.

The genes are TRBV29-1 and TRBJ2-7; 13 nucleotides align to TRBD2. Germline CDR1 reads SQVTM; CDR2 reads ANQGSEA. V shed 0 bases, J shed 7 bases, and the junction held 0 bases outside the gene matches. The CDR3 runs to 13 residues. The DNA for the CDR3 is TGCAGCGTTGAAGAACTAGCGGGGGGGGAGCAGTACTTC. This encodes CSVEELAGGEQYF.

The rearrangement links TRBV6-5 to TRBJ1-5; 9 bases fit TRBD1. CDR3 length: 15 residues. The germline V gene encodes CDR1 MNHEY and CDR2 SVGAGI. V lost 7 bases to trimming and J lost 3 bases; unmatched junction nucleotides: 7. CDR3 in amino acids: CASTTDRGSNQPQHF. In DNA, the CDR3 is TGTGCCAGCACCACGGACAGGGGATCCAATCAGCCCCAGCATTTT.

This chain uses TRBV27 with TRBJ1-2, with 10 bases aligning to TRBD1. J gave up 3 bases and V 5 bases, and 3 bases lay outside the gene matches. Per germline, CDR1 MNHEY and CDR2 SMNVEV (reference sequence). The CDR3 is 14 amino acids. Written as DNA, the CDR3 is TGTGCCAGCAGTGCGACAGGGGGCTACTATGGCTACACCTTC. This encodes CASSATGGYYGYTF.

The V call is TRBV7-9, the J call TRBJ1-4; weak D call: TRBD1 (5 bases). The CDR3 is 15 amino acids. Per the germline V gene, CDR1 is SEHNR and CDR2 is FQNEAQ (reference sequence). Trimming stripped 6 bases from V and 5 bases from J, with 16 bases between. The CDR3 DNA reads TGTGCCAGCAGTTCAGGGAAATGGGCAAATGAAAAACTGTTTTTT. Protein sequence: CASSSGKWANEKLFF.

The rearrangement links TRBV25-1 to TRBJ1-1, with 7 bases identical to TRBD1. The germline V gene has CDR1 MGHDK and CDR2 SYGVNS. The CDR3 is 13 residues long. After removal of 5 bases from V and 10 bases from J, the junction contained 10 bases not matched to a gene. CDR3 in amino acids: CASSTHRGMAAFF. As DNA, the CDR3 is TGTGCCAGCAGTACCCACAGGGGTATGGCAGCTTTCTTT.

This chain uses TRBV18 with TRBJ2-2; D uncertain. The CDR3 has 16 amino acids. Germline CDR1 is KGHSH and CDR2 is LQKENI. Trimming took off 3 bases at V and 3 bases at J, with 14 bases between the two ends. CDR3 bases: TGTGCCAGCTCACCTGTAAGCGCTCGCTACACCGGGGAGCTGTTTTTT. This sequence encodes CASSPVSARYTGELFF.

This clone was found once. V gene TRBV5-4 combines with J gene TRBJ1-1; TRBD1 agrees at 8 bases. The CDR3 is 14 amino acids. Germline-derived CDR1 and CDR2 are SGHNT and YYREEE (reference sequence). V dropped 3 bases and J dropped 5; count of bases not matched to a gene: 6. CDR3 in amino acids: CASSSTGGRTEAFF. DNA of the CDR3: TGTGCCAGCAGCTCTACAGGGGGGAGGACTGAAGCTTTCTTT.

The chain is built from TRBV7-2 and TRBJ1-2; 9 nucleotides line up with TRBD1. The CDR3 runs 13 residues. Germline loops: CDR1 SGHTA, CDR2 FQGNSA. The V and J ends lost 4 bases and 3 bases, in that order; junction bases with no gene match: 0. The CDR3 loop is CASSWTGDYGYTF. DNA of the CDR3: TGTGCCAGCAGCTGGACAGGGGACTATGGCTACACCTTC.

J is TRBJ1-1 and V is TRBV11-2; 11 positions agree with TRBD1. V was clipped by 4 bases and J by 6 bases; unmatched bases: 7. CDR3 size: 15 residues. Germline V gene data show CDR1 as SGHAT and CDR2 as FQNNGV. The CDR3 nucleotides are TGTGCCAGCAGCTCTTGGACAGGGGGCATTGCTGAAGCTTTCTTT. Translating it yields CASSSWTGGIAEAFF.

The chain combines TRBV7-8 with TRBJ2-5, with D possibly being TRBD2 (5 bases). Trimming removed 4 bases at V and 5 bases at J, with 17 bases between. The CDR3 sequence is 15 residues long. Per the germline V gene, CDR1 is SGHVS and CDR2 is FQNEAQ. The CDR3 sequence: CASSSRLLAGETQYF. CDR3 DNA: TGTGCCAGCAGCTCTAGACTACTGGCGGGCGAGACCCAGTACTTC.